A selection of T cell receptor beta chains follows, all from one sample in a study of cytomegalovirus exposure and HLA in healthy donors. Repertoires were generated with immunoSEQ multiplex PCR, while TCRdb's copy carries only in-frame clones and drops some. The repertoire holds around 230,000 clones, with about four fifths as singletons. Specimen: PBMCs. These receptors all stem from a man aged 35-49 years in good health and CMV-seropositive. Each CDR3 is given with its conserved first and last residue. D genes are given only for firm matches. Some rows have no size entry. The others give once, few or many, or a class for an expanded clone.

d_call	j_call	v_call	clone_size	cdr3_nt	cdr3_aa
.	TRBJ1-4	TRBV5-1	.	TGCGCCAGCAGCTTGGGGGGAGGGCGGAACGAAAAACTGTTTTTT	CASSLGGGRNEKLFF
.	TRBJ2-1	TRBV27	once	TGTGCCAGCAGTTTATCGATAATAAGGGACAACAACCAGTTCTTC	CASSLSIIRDNNQFF
TRBD1	TRBJ1-2	TRBV9	.	TGTGCCAGCAGCGTGGAGGAAGGGGGCCACTATGGCTACACCTTC	CASSVEEGGHYGYTF
TRBD1	TRBJ2-4	TRBV5-1	.	TGCGCCAGCAGCCCGGGACAGGGGATTGTAGACATTCAGTACTTC	CASSPGQGIVDIQYF
.	TRBJ2-1	TRBV2	.	TGTGCCAGCAGTGATAACAGGGGACTGTGGCAGTTCTTC	CASSDNRGLWQFF
.	TRBJ1-4	TRBV5-1	.	TGCGCCAGCAGCTTGGAGCGGGAAAGGGGGTTTGAAAAACTGTTTTTT	CASSLERERGFEKLFF
.	TRBJ1-1	TRBV6-5	.	TGTGCCAGCAGTTACTACAGCCAGAGCACTGAAGCTTTCTTT	CASSYYSQSTEAFF
.	TRBJ2-3	TRBV30	few	TGTGCCTGGAGTCGAGGGTCCACAGATACGCAGTATTTT	CAWSRGSTDTQYF
.	TRBJ2-2	TRBV7-9	.	TGTGCCAGCACCAACAGGGTTAGCACCGGGGAGCTGTTTTTT	CASTNRVSTGELFF
TRBD1	TRBJ2-7	TRBV7-2	.	TGTGCCAGCAGCTTAGGAGGACAGGGTCCCTACGAGCAGTACTTC	CASSLGGQGPYEQYF
.	TRBJ1-5	TRBV6-1	.	TGTGCCAGCAGTACGGGACACGTAAATCAGCCCCAGCATTTT	CASSTGHVNQPQHF
.	TRBJ2-5	TRBV7-3	.	TGTGCCAGCAGCCGACTCGGCGGCTGGCAAGAGACCCAGTACTTC	CASSRLGGWQETQYF
.	TRBJ1-4	TRBV2	.	TGTGCCAGCAGTGCAGAAAATGAAAAACTGTTTTTT	CASSAENEKLFF
.	TRBJ2-7	TRBV15	.	TGTGCCACCAGCTTCGACAGGTTGGACTCCTACGAGCAGTACTTC	CATSFDRLDSYEQYF